The following is a T cell receptor beta chain sequence with its context. The sample comes from a study of blood T cell repertoires in COVID-19. The CDR3 runs 16 residues. Germline CDR1 SGHKS, CDR2 YYEKEE (reference sequence). V was clipped by 3 bases and J by 5 bases, with 20 bases between them. Profiled with immunoSEQ multiplex PCR; TCRdb holds only in-frame clones, not every one. This sample has 200,000 to 250,000 clones; about 87% occur once, and the top ten carry roughly 2.7%. What was sequenced was PBMCs or T cells enriched from blood (not recorded which). This TCR was recovered from a woman under 40 who had recovered from COVID-19. This chain uses TRBV5-5 with TRBJ1-2; tentatively, D is TRBD1 (6 bases). Written as DNA, the CDR3 is TGTGCCAGCAGCTCGGGTCGACAGGCAAAGGCTTATGGCTACACCTTC. Amino acids: CASSSGRQAKAYGYTF. Full variable domain (remainder filled in from reference TRBV5-5 and TRBJ1-2): DAGVTQSPTHLIKTRGQQVTLRCSPISGHKSVSWYQQVLGQGPQFIFQYYEKEERGRGNFPDRFSARQFPNYSSELNVNALLLGDSALYLCASSSGRQAKAYGYTFGSGTRLTVV.